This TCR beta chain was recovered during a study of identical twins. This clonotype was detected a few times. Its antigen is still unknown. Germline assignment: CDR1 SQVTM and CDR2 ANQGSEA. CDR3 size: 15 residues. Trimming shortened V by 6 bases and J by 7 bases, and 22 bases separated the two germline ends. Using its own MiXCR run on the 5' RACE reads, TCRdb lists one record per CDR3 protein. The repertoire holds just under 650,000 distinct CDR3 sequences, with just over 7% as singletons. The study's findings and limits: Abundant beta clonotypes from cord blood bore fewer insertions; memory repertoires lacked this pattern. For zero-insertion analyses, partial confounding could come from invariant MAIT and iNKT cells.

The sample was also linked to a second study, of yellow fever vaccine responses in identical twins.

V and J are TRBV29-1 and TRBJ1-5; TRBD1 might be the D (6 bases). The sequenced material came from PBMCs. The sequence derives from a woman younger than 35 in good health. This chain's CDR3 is CSVALIQGEGQPQHF. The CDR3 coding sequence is TGCAGCGTAGCGTTGATACAGGGAGAAGGACAGCCCCAGCATTTT.